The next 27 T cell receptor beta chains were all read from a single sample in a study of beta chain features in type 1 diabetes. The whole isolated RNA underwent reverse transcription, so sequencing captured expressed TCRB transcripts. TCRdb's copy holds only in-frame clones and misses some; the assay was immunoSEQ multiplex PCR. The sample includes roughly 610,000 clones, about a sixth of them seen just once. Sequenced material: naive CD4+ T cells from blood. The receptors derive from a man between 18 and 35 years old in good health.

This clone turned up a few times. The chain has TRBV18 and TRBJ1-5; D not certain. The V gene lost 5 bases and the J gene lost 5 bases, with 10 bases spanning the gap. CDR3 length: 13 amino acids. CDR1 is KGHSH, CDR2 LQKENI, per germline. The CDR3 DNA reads TGTGCCAGCTCAGCAGCGCGGGATCAGCCCCAGCATTTT. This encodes CASSAARDQPQHF.

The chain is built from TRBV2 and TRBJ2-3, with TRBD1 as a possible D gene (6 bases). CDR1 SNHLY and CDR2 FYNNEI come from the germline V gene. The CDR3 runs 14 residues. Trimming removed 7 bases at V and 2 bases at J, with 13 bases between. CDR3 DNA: TGTGCCAGCAAGACAGGTGGGAACACAGATACGCAGTATTTT. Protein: CASKTGGNTDTQYF.

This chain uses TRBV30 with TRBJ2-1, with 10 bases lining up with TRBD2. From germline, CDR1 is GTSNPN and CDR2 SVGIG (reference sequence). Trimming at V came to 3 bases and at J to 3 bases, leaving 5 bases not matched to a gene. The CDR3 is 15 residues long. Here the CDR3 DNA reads TGTGCCTGGAGGCAAGCGGGGGGGCTCTACAATGAGCAGTTCTTC. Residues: CAWRQAGGLYNEQFF.

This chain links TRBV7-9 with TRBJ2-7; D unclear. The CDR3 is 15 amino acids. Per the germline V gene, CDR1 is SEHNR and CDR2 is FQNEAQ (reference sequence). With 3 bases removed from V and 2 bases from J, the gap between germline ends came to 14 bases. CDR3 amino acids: CASSLRPQEPYEQYF. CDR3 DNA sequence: TGTGCCAGCAGCTTGAGACCCCAGGAACCCTACGAGCAGTACTTC.

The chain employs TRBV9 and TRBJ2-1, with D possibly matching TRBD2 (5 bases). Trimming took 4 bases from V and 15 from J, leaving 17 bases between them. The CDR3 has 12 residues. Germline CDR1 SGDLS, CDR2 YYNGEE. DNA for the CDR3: TGTGCCAGCAGCACGACGGACTGGCAGGTGTTCTTC. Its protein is CASSTTDWQVFF.

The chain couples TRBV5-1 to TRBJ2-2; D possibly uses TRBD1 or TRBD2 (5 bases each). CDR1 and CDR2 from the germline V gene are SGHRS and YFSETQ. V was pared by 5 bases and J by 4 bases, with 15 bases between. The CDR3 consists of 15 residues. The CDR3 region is CASRSGTLFTGELFF. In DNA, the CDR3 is TGCGCCAGCAGATCCGGGACGTTGTTCACCGGGGAGCTGTTTTTT. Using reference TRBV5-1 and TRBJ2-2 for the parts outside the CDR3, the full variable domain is KAGVTQTPRYLIKTRGQQVTLSCSPISGHRSVSWYQQTPGQGLQFLFEYFSETQRNKGNFPGRFSGRQFSNSRSEMNVSTLELGDSALYLCASRSGTLFTGELFFGEGSRLTVL.

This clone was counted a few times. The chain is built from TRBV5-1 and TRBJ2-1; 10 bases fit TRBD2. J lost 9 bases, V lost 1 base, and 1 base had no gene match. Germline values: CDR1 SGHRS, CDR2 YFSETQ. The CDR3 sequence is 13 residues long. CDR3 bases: TGCGCCAGCAGCTTGCCTAGCGGGGGTGAGCAGTTCTTC. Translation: CASSLPSGGEQFF.

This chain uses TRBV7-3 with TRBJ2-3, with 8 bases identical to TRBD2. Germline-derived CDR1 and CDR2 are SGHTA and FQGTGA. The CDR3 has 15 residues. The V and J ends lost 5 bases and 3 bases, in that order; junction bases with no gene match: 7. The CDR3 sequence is CASSPTGGPTDTQYF. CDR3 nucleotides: TGTGCCAGCAGCCCCACGGGGGGGCCTACAGATACGCAGTATTTT.

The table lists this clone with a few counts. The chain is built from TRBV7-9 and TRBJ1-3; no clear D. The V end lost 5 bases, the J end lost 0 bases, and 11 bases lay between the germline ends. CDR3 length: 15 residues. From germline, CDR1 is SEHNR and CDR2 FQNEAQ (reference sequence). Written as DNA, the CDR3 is TGTGCCAGCAGCCCCCCGGCCGGCTCTGGAAACACCATATATTTT. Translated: CASSPPAGSGNTIYF.

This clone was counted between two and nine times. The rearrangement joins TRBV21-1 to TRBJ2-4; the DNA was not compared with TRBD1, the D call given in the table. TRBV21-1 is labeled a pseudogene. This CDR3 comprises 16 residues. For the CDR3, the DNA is TGTGCCAGCAGCAAATGGGGCCCCGACCCCGGAAACATTCAGTACTTC. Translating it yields CASSKWGPDPGNIQYF.

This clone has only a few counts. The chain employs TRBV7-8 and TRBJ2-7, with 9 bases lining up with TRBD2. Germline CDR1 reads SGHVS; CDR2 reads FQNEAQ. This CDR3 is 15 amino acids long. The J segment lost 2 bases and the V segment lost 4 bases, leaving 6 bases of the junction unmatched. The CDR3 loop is CASSSNSGGTYEQYF. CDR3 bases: TGTGCCAGCAGCTCGAATAGCGGGGGAACCTACGAGCAGTACTTC. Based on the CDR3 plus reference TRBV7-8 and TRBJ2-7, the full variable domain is GAGVSQSPRYKVAKRGQDVALRCDPISGHVSLFWYQQALGQGPEFLTYFQNEAQLDKSGLPSDRFFAERPEGSVSTLKIQRTQQEDSAVYLCASSSNSGGTYEQYFGPGTRLTVT.

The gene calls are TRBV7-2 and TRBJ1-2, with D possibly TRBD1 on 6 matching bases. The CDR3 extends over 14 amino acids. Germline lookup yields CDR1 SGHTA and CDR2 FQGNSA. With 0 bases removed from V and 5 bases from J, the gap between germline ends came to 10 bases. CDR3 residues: CASSLADSRYGYTF. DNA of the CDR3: TGTGCCAGCAGCTTAGCGGACAGCAGATATGGCTACACCTTC. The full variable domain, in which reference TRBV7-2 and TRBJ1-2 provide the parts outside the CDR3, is GAGVSQSPSNKVTEKGKDVELRCDPISGHTALYWYRQSLGQGLEFLIYFQGNSAPDKSGLPSDRFSAERTGGSVSTLTIQRTQQEDSAVYLCASSLADSRYGYTFGSGTRLTVV.

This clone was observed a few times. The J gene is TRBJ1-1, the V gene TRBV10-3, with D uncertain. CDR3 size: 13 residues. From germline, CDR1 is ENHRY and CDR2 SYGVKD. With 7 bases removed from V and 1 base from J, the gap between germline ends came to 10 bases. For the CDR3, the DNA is TGTGCCATCATGGTCCGGAGGAACACTGAAGCTTTCTTT. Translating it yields CAIMVRRNTEAFF.

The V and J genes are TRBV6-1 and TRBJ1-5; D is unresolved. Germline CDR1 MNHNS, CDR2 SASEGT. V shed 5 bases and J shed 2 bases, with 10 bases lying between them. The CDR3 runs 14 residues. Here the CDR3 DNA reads TGTGCCAGCAGTCTGCGCGGGGGCAATCAGCCCCAGCATTTT. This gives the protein CASSLRGGNQPQHF.

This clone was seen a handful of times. The CDR3 is CASSRLAGGVYNEQFF. CDR3 DNA: TGTGCCAGCAGTCGCCTAGCGGGAGGGGTATACAATGAGCAGTTCTTC. The chain recombines TRBV28 with TRBJ2-1; 12 bases are shared with TRBD2. In germline, CDR1 is MDHEN, CDR2 SYDVKM. With 5 bases clipped from V and 4 bases from J, the junction kept 6 bases outside the gene matches. CDR3 length: 16 amino acids. Supplemented by reference TRBV28 and TRBJ2-1, the full variable domain reads DVKVTQSSRYLVKRTGEKVFLECVQDMDHENMFWYRQDPGLGLRLIYFSYDVKMKEKGDIPEGYSVSREKKERFSLILESASTNQTSMYLCASSRLAGGVYNEQFFGPGTRLTVL.

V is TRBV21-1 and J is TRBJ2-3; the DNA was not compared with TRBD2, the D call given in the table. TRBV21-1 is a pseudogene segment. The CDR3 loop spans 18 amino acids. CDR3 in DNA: TGTGCCAGCAGCAAGATAGATCCAGCGGCCCCTAGCACAGATACGCAGTATTTT. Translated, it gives CASSKIDPAAPSTDTQYF.

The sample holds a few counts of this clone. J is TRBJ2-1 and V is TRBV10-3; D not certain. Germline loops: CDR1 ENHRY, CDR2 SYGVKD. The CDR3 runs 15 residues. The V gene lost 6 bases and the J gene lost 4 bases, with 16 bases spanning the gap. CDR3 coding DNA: TGTGCCATCAGAATCGGGCTGGCCCGGTACAATGAGCAGTTCTTC. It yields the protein CAIRIGLARYNEQFF.

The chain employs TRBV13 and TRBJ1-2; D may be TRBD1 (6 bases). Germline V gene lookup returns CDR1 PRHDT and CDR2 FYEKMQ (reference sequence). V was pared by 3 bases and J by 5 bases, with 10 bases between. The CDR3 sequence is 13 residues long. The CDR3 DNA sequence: TGTGCCAGCAGCTTCCCGACAGGATATGGCTACACCTTC. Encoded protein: CASSFPTGYGYTF.

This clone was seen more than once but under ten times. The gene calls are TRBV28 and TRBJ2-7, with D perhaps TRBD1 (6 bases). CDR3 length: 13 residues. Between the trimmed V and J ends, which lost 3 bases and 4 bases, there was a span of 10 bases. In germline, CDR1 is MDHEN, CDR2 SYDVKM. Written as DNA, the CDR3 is TGTGCCAGCAGTTTGGGGGACATTTACGAGCAGTACTTC. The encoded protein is CASSLGDIYEQYF.

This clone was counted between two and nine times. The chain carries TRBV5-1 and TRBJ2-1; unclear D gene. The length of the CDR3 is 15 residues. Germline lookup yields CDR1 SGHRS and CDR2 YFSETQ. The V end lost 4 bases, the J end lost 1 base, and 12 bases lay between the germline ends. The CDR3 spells CASSLLDGSYNEQFF. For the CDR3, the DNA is TGCGCCAGCAGCCTGCTAGATGGGTCCTACAATGAGCAGTTCTTC.

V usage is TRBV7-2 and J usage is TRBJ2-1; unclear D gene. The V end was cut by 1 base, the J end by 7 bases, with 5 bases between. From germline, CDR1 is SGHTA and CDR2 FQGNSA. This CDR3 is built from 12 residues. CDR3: CASSLDLNEQFF. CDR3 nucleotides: TGTGCCAGCAGCTTAGACTTGAATGAGCAGTTCTTC.

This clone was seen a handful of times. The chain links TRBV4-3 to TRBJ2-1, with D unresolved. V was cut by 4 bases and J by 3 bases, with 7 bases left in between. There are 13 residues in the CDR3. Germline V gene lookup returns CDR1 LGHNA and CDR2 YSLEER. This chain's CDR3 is CASSLASYNEQFF. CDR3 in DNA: TGCGCCAGCAGCCTCGCAAGCTACAATGAGCAGTTCTTC.

CDR3 nucleotide sequence: TGTGCCAGCAGCTTGGCGAAGCGGGGGGTCCACAATGAGCAGTTCTTC. Translation gives CASSLAKRGVHNEQFF. V gene TRBV5-4 combines with J gene TRBJ2-1, with 9 bases fitting TRBD2. Germline values: CDR1 SGHNT, CDR2 YYREEE (reference sequence). CDR3 length: 16 residues. V shed 0 bases and J 5 bases; nucleotides not matched to a gene: 6.

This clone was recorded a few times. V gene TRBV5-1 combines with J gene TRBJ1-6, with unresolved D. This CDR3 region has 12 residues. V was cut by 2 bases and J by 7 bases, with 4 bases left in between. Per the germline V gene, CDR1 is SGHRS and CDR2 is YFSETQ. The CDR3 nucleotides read TGCGCCAGCAGCTTTAACAATTCACCCCTCCACTTT. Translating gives CASSFNNSPLHF.

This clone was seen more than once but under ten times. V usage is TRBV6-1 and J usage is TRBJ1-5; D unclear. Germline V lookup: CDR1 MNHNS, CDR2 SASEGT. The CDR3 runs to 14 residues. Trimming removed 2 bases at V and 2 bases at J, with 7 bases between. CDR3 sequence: CASSEKAGNQPQHF. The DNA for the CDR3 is TGTGCCAGCAGTGAAAAGGCAGGCAATCAGCCCCAGCATTTT.

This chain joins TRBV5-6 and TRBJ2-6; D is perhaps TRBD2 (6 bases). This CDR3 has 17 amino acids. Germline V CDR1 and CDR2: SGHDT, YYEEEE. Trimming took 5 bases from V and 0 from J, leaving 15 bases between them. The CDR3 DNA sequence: TGTGCCAGCAGTTCTCAGGGACTGCGCTCTGGGGCCAACGTCCTGACTTTC. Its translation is CASSSQGLRSGANVLTF.

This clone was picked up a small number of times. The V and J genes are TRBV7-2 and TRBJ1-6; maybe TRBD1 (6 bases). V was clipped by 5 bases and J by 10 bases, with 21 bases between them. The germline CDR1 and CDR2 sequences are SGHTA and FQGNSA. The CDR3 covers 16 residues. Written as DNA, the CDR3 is TGTGCCAGCAGCCTAAACAGGGCGTCACTTGTATCACCCCTCCACTTT. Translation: CASSLNRASLVSPLHF.